Listed below are T cell receptor beta chains from one sample, sequenced in a study of blood T cell repertoires in COVID-19. Profiling relied on immunoSEQ multiplex PCR, and the TCRdb table lists in-frame clones only, not all of them. This table has 250,000 to 350,000 clones, roughly 83% appearing once. The sample comprised peripheral blood. The receptor source for this set is a human donor with COVID-19, enrolled during active disease. The donor label of this sample is uncertain. CDR3s include the opening cysteine and the closing phenylalanine or tryptophan.

V gene	J gene	CDR3 protein
TRBV24-1	TRBJ2-2	CATSDVTVSGELFF
TRBV7-2	TRBJ2-7	CASSSTSGSGYEQYF
TRBV7-8	TRBJ2-7	CASSRGVRTSGIPEQYF
TRBV30	TRBJ2-7	CAWSVGGRDSSGYEQYF
TRBV4-3	TRBJ2-5	CASSPGLAGGETQYF
TRBV3-1/TRBV3-2	TRBJ2-3	CASSPLSPGDTQYF
TRBV6-2/TRBV6-3	TRBJ2-3	CASSLDSSSTDTQYF
TRBV15	TRBJ2-1	CATSRFLAGDYNEQFF
TRBV5-1	TRBJ2-3	CASSLQGGTLDTQYF
TRBV6-5	TRBJ1-2	CASSYSSYTGAYGYTF
TRBV29-1	TRBJ2-3	CSLGGATQYF
TRBV19	TRBJ2-1	CASSPQGLAASSYNEQFF
TRBV6-5	TRBJ1-1	CASDRGSEAFF
TRBV5-4	TRBJ2-1	CASSYGGLAGYNEQFF
TRBV27	TRBJ1-2	CASSLNRETGYGYTF
TRBV28	TRBJ1-2	CASSPSRAGAENYGYTF
TRBV29-1	TRBJ2-7	CSVEDYARGLQYF
TRBV27	TRBJ2-1	CASSLSATSGSSDEQFF
TRBV11-1	TRBJ2-2	CASSLLSSGTGELFF
TRBV9	TRBJ1-4	CASSVGQGTNEKLFF
TRBV2	TRBJ2-2	CASSDRGRDTGELFF
TRBV25-1	TRBJ2-7	CASSVSAYEQYF
TRBV5-1	TRBJ2-7	CASSSTSGASYEQYF
TRBV5-1	TRBJ1-4	CASSPGDSTTNEKLFF
TRBV7-2	TRBJ1-4	CASRERTGTSNEKLFF
TRBV9	TRBJ2-2	CASSAGQWDTGELFF
TRBV3-1/TRBV3-2	TRBJ2-5	CASSQNREQTQYF
TRBV10-3	TRBJ1-2	CAISESRNRGRDGYTF
TRBV5-1	TRBJ2-2	CASSLGGTSGNTGELFF
TRBV30	TRBJ1-1	CAWRQGLTEAFF
TRBV7-2	TRBJ2-2	CASSPQGTGELFF
TRBV7-9	TRBJ2-1	CASSLARNEQFF
TRBV28	TRBJ2-5	CASSPRFWGGETQYF
TRBV7-2	TRBJ2-5	CASSPGTPYQETQYF
TRBV28	TRBJ2-7	CATFSASGRAGAYEQYF
TRBV13	TRBJ2-1	CASSLYQGPNEQFF
TRBV30	TRBJ1-4	CAWLGTASNEKLFF
TRBV11-1	TRBJ2-7	CASSPGFYEQYF
TRBV30	TRBJ1-4	CAWSVWGVDNEKLFF
TRBV7-2	TRBJ2-5	CASSRGYQETQYF
TRBV28	TRBJ1-5	CASSSPQSNQPQHF
TRBV5-8	TRBJ2-7	CASRVTSGSRQYF
TRBV24-1	TRBJ2-7	CATSDGRVGPKQYF
TRBV3-1/TRBV3-2	TRBJ1-1	CASSVSGATMNTEAFF
TRBV27	TRBJ1-2	CASSLRQNYGYTF
TRBV28	TRBJ2-7	CASSLPTGNSYEQYF
TRBV11-3	TRBJ2-5	CASSLGVTSKETQYF
TRBV28	TRBJ1-2	CASSFQGQGGRGYTF
TRBV19	TRBJ1-2	CASKGIGDSNYGYTF
TRBV5-4	TRBJ1-2	CASSLDRETSTF
TRBV20-1	TRBJ2-7	CSLGQGREQYF
TRBV6-6	TRBJ1-3	CASSYLGRAGNTIYF
TRBV6-1	TRBJ1-1	CASSDGGLTEAFF
TRBV15	TRBJ2-7	CATSRDTVGAGVSYEQYF
TRBV18	TRBJ2-7	CASSPAGGRDEQYF
TRBV4-3	TRBJ1-4	CASSQSGQSEKLFF